This TCR beta chain was sequenced for a study of blood T cell repertoires in COVID-19. Produced via immunoSEQ multiplex PCR; TCRdb's table is partial and in-frame only. The sample records about 480,000 clones, 88% being singletons. The germline V gene encodes CDR1 SGDLS and CDR2 YYNGEE. Trimming removed 2 bases from V and 10 bases from J; junction bases left unmatched: 9. The length of the CDR3 is 15 residues. This TCR was recovered from a woman aged 40 to 50 who had recovered from COVID-19. Specimen: PBMCs or T cells enriched from blood (not recorded which). The chain has TRBV9 and TRBJ2-1, with 10 bases matching TRBD2. In DNA form, the CDR3 reads TGTGCCAGCAGCGTTCAGCGGGAGGGCCGAGGCGAGCAGTTCTTC. Translation gives CASSVQREGRGEQFF.